This is a list of T cell receptor beta chains from one sample in a study of blood T cell repertoires in COVID-19. The method was immunoSEQ multiplex PCR; TCRdb's version includes in-frame clones alone and lacks a portion of them. The table has hundreds of thousands of clones, 80% to 90% seen once; the top ten hold roughly 0.69%. Sequencing used peripheral blood. The receptor set was obtained from a man in his forties or fifties with acute or convalescent COVID-19. Each CDR3 is given with its conserved first and last residue. The D gene is left open where the match is weak. Clone size is stated in some rows and not others, as once, few, many or a class when expanded.

v_gene,j_gene,abundance,d_gene,CDR3nt,CDR3aa
TRBV5-1,TRBJ2-7,NA,TRBD2,TGCGCCAGCAGCTCCACTAGCGGGAGACCCTACGAGCAGTACTTC,CASSSTSGRPYEQYF
TRBV2,TRBJ1-1,NA,NA,TGTGCCAGCAGTTGGTCGGACACTGAAGCTTTCTTT,CASSWSDTEAFF
TRBV6-5,TRBJ2-7,NA,TRBD2,TGTGCCAGCCTCCGGACTAGGAAATCCCACGAGCAGTACTTC,CASLRTRKSHEQYF
TRBV4-1,TRBJ2-3,NA,NA,TGCGCCAGCAGCCAAGAGGGGACCCCCACAGGGACAGATACGCAGTATTTT,CASSQEGTPTGTDTQYF
TRBV4-1,TRBJ2-5,NA,NA,TGCGCCAGCAGCCAAGAAATGAGGGCTCCCGCGGGCCAAGAGACCCAGTACTTC,CASSQEMRAPAGQETQYF
TRBV11-2,TRBJ2-5,NA,TRBD2,TGTGCCAGCAGCCCGGAAGGACTAGCGGGAGCTAAAGAGACCCAGTACTTC,CASSPEGLAGAKETQYF
TRBV11-3,TRBJ2-1,once,TRBD2,TGTGCCAGCAGCCCTGTGGGGGACTACAGTGAGCAGTTCTTC,CASSPVGDYSEQFF
TRBV30,TRBJ2-7,once,NA,TGTGCCTGGAGCCACACGAGGAACGAGCAGTACTTC,CAWSHTRNEQYF
TRBV18,TRBJ2-2,NA,TRBD1,TGTGCCAGCTCACCCGAGGACAGGGGGCTCTTCGGGGAGCTGTTTTTT,CASSPEDRGLFGELFF
TRBV29-1,TRBJ2-7,NA,TRBD1,TGCAGCGTGACAGGGGGAGGCGAGCAGTACTTC,CSVTGGGEQYF
TRBV4-1,TRBJ1-2,NA,NA,TGCGCCAGCAGCCCCCTTGGAGGCTATGGCTACACCTTC,CASSPLGGYGYTF
TRBV7-9,TRBJ1-4,NA,TRBD1,TGTGCCAGCAGCTTCTGGACAGGGGGCGCCGATAATGAAAAACTGTTTTTT,CASSFWTGGADNEKLFF
TRBV6-7,TRBJ2-1,NA,TRBD2,TGTGCCAGCAGTTACTTGAATCCGGTCGAGCGGGGTCAGCAGTTCTTC,CASSYLNPVERGQQFF
TRBV27,TRBJ1-2,NA,NA,TGTGCCAGCAGTCCGACGGTGACAGTCTATGGCTACACCTTC,CASSPTVTVYGYTF
TRBV6-5,TRBJ1-5,NA,NA,TGTGCCAGCAGCTTAACATATAGCAATCAGCCCCAGCATTTT,CASSLTYSNQPQHF
TRBV11-2,TRBJ2-7,NA,NA,TGTGCCAGCAGCTCCTCCCTATCGTTACACGAGCAGTACTTC,CASSSSLSLHEQYF
TRBV5-4,TRBJ2-4,NA,NA,TGTGCCAGCAGCGACCTTTCGGGAGGGGGCCAGACGGTAAACATTCAGTACTTC,CASSDLSGGGQTVNIQYF
TRBV19,TRBJ1-2,NA,TRBD1,TGTGCCAGTAGTAACAGGGGCCCTAACTATGGCTACACCTTC,CASSNRGPNYGYTF
TRBV27,TRBJ2-7,NA,TRBD1,TGTGCCAGCAGCGGACAGGAGATCTACGAGCAGTACTTC,CASSGQEIYEQYF
TRBV5-1,TRBJ2-1,NA,NA,TGCGCCAGCAGCTTGGGAGCGGGCTACAATGAGCAGTTCTTC,CASSLGAGYNEQFF
TRBV6-5,TRBJ2-1,NA,TRBD1,TGTGCCAGCAGTTCCAGGGACAGGGGGGGCAATGAGCAGTTCTTC,CASSSRDRGGNEQFF
TRBV19,TRBJ1-2,NA,NA,TGTGCCAGTAGTATCGGGGTGGACTATGGCTACACCTTC,CASSIGVDYGYTF
TRBV18,TRBJ1-5,NA,NA,TGTGCCAGCGCGGGGGGGTCAGATCAGCCCCAGCATTTT,CASAGGSDQPQHF
TRBV6-1,TRBJ2-7,NA,NA,TGTGCCAGCAGTGAAGGACTTGCCCCCTACGAGCAGTACTTC,CASSEGLAPYEQYF
TRBV5-1,TRBJ1-2,once,NA,TGCGCCAGCAGCTTGGGTTTGTCCATTCCCCTGGCAGGAGGCTACACCTTC,CASSLGLSIPLAGGYTF
TRBV19,TRBJ1-5,NA,TRBD1,TGTGCCAGTAGTATCGGGACAGACTATCAGCCCCAGCATTTT,CASSIGTDYQPQHF
TRBV30,TRBJ1-2,NA,NA,TGTGCCTGGATCAGGGAAGGGCCTTATGGCTACACCTTC,CAWIREGPYGYTF
TRBV6-2/TRBV6-3,TRBJ2-7,NA,TRBD2,TGTGCCAGCAGTTACTACACTAGCGGGAGTACTGACGAGCAGTACTTC,CASSYYTSGSTDEQYF
TRBV7-6,TRBJ1-3,NA,NA,TGTGCCAGCAGCTTGAGCGATGGAAACACCATATATTTT,CASSLSDGNTIYF
TRBV25-1,TRBJ1-3,NA,TRBD1,TGTGCCAGCCTGGGGACAGGGGAGTCTGGAAACACCATATATTTT,CASLGTGESGNTIYF
TRBV6-5,TRBJ2-2,NA,TRBD1,TGTGCCAGCAGGGGGGACAGTGAGACCGGGGAGCTGTTTTTT,CASRGDSETGELFF
TRBV7-6,TRBJ1-4,NA,NA,TGTGCCAGCAGCTCCTATTCTGCAACTAATGAAAAACTGTTTTTT,CASSSYSATNEKLFF
TRBV3-1/TRBV3-2,TRBJ2-1,once,NA,TGTGCCAGCAGCCAAGGGAGGGGCAAGCCCTACAATGAGCAGTTCTTC,CASSQGRGKPYNEQFF
TRBV19,TRBJ1-1,once,NA,TGTGCCAGTATGGACAACTCCCTCCGGAACACTGAAGCTTTCTTT,CASMDNSLRNTEAFF
TRBV6-2/TRBV6-3,TRBJ2-1,NA,TRBD1,TGTGCCAGCAGCCCAGGGGGCGGAGCCTACAATGAGCAGTTCTTC,CASSPGGGAYNEQFF
TRBV12-3/TRBV12-4,TRBJ1-3,NA,NA,TGTGCACACAGCTCTGGAAACACCATATATTTT,CAHSSGNTIYF
TRBV27,TRBJ2-7,NA,NA,TGTGCCAGCTCCGCCGGGTTTTACTCCTACGAGCAGTACTTC,CASSAGFYSYEQYF
TRBV6-5,TRBJ1-2,NA,TRBD1,TGTGCCAGCAGTTACCCGGGACAGGAATCTGGCTACACCTTC,CASSYPGQESGYTF
TRBV5-1,TRBJ1-6,NA,NA,TGCGCCAGCAGCTTCAGTTTACGGACGGGGAGCTCCTATAATTCACCCCTCCACTTT,CASSFSLRTGSSYNSPLHF
TRBV19,TRBJ1-5,NA,NA,TGTGCCAGTAGTCCGGGCCCAGGGGACAATCAGCCCCAGCATTTT,CASSPGPGDNQPQHF